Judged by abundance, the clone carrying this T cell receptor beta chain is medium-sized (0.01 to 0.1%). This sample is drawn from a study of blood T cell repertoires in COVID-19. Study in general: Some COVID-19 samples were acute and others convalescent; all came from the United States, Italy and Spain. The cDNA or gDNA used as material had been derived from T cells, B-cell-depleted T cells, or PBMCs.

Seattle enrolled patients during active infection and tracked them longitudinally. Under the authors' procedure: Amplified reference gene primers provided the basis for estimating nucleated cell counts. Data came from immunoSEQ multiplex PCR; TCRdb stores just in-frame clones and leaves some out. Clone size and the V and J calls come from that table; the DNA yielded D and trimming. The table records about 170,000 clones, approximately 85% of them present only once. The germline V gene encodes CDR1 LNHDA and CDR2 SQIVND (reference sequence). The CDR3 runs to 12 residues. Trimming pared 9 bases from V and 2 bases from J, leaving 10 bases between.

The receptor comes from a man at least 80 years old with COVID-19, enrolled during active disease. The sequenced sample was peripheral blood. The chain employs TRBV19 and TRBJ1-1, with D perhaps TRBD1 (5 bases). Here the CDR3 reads CARMTDNTEAFF. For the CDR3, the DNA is TGTGCCAGGATGACAGATAACACTGAAGCTTTCTTT.